This T cell receptor (beta chain) was sequenced in a study of tumor-infiltrating lymphocytes in primary liver carcinoma. Findings of the study overall: Overlap between tumor regions exceeded overlap of tumor with adjacent tissue or blood.

Trimming cost V 7 bases and J 4 bases, with 10 bases left between them. The length of the CDR3 is 11 residues. The germline V gene encodes CDR1 SQVTM and CDR2 ANQGSEA. This clonotype has a count of ten or more. Its antigen is not identified. Total RNA (approximately 0.5 ug) served as template for TCR beta cDNA synthesis primed by a constant-region primer. Nested multiplex PCR, run for three rounds with slightly modified ARM-PCR, yielded TCR beta libraries. Running roughly 10 cycles apiece, the first two PCR rounds relied on TRBV1-TRBV30 forward primers together with a C-beta reverse primer. Using its own MiXCR run on the multiplex PCR reads, TCRdb lists one record per CDR3 protein. The sample lists under 200,000 distinct CDR3 sequences, roughly 61% occurring once. Germline DNA was also extracted, and blood RNA derived from unsorted whole blood.

The TCR was taken from a woman aged 60-75 years with primary liver carcinoma and hepatitis B virus infection. Material for sequencing was peripheral blood. The chain is built from TRBV29-1 and TRBJ1-2; D might be TRBD1 (5 bases). CDR3 amino acids: CSAAQGYGYTF. DNA for the CDR3: TGCAGCGCTGCCCAGGGCTATGGCTACACCTTC.